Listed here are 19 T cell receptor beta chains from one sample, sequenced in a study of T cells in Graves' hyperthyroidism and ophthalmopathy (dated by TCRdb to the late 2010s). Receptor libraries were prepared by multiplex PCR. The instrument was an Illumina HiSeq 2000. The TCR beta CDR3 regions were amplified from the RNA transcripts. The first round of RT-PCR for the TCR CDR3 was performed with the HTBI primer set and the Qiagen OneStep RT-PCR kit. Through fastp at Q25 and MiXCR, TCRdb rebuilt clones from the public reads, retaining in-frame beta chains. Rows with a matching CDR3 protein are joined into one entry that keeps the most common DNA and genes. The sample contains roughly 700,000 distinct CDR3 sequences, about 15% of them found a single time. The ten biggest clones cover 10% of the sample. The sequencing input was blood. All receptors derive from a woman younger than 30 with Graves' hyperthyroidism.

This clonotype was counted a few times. CDR3 bases: TGCGCCAGCAGCCCCCAGGGGCAGCGGGGGGACTTGATACACAATGAGCAGTTCTTC. Protein product: CASSPQGQRGDLIHNEQFF. The chain links TRBV4-1 to TRBJ2-1; 9 positions agree with TRBD2. CDR1 is MGHRA and CDR2 is YSYEKL in the germline V gene. The CDR3 has 19 amino acids. The V and J ends lost 4 bases and 5 bases, in that order; junction bases with no gene match: 18.

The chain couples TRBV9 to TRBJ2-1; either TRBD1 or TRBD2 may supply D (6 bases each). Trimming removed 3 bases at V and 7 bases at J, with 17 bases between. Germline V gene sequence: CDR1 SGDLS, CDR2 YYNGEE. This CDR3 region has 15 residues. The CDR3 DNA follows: TGTGCCAGCAGCGAGGGGGGTAGTTGGGCGAATGAGCAGTTCTTC. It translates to CASSEGGSWANEQFF.

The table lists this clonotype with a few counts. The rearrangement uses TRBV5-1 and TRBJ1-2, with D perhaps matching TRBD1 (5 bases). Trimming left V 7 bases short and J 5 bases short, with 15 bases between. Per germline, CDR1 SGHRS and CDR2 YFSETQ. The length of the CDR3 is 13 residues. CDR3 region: CASQGAGSYGYTF. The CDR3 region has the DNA TGCGCCAGCCAGGGAGCCGGTAGTTATGGCTACACCTTC. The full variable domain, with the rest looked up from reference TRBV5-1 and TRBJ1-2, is KAGVTQTPRYLIKTRGQQVTLSCSPISGHRSVSWYQQTPGQGLQFLFEYFSETQRNKGNFPGRFSGRQFSNSRSEMNVSTLELGDSALYLCASQGAGSYGYTFGSGTRLTVV.

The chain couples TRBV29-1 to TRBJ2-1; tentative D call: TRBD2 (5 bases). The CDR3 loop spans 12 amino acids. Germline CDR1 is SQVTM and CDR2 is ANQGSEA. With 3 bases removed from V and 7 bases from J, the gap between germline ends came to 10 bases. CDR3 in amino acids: CSVDGNRNEQFF. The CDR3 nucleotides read TGCAGCGTTGACGGGAACCGGAATGAGCAGTTCTTC.

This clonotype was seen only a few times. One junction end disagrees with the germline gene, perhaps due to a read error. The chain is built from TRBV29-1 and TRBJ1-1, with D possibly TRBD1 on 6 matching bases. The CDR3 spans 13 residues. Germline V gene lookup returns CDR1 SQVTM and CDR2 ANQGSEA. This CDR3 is CSAEGTTNTEAFF. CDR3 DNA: TGCAGCGCTGAAGGGACAACGAACACTGAAGCTTTCTTT.

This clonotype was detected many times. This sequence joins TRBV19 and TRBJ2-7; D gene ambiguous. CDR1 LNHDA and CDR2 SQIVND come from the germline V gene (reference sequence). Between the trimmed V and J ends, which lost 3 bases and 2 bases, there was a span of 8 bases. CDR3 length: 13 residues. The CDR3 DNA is TGTGCCAGTAGTATTGTGATGGCCTACGAGCAGTACTTC. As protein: CASSIVMAYEQYF. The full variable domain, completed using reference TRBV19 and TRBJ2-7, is DGGITQSPKYLFRKEGQNVTLSCEQNLNHDAMYWYRQDPGQGLRLIYYSQIVNDFQKGDIAEGYSVSREKKESFPLTVTSAQKNPTAFYLCASSIVMAYEQYFGPGTRLTVT.

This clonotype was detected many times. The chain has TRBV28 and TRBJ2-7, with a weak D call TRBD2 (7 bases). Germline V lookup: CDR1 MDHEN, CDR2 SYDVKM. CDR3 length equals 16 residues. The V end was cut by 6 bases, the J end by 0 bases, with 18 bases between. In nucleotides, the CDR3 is TGTGCCAGCAGGGGAGGGGGACCGCCGTTCTCCTACGAGCAGTACTTC. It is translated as CASRGGGPPFSYEQYF.

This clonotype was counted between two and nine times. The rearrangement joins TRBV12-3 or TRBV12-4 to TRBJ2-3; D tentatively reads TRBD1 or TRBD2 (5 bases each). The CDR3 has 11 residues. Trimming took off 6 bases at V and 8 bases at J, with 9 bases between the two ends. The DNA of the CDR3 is TGTGCCAGCAGCCCAGGGAGTACGCAGTATTTT. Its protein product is CASSPGSTQYF.

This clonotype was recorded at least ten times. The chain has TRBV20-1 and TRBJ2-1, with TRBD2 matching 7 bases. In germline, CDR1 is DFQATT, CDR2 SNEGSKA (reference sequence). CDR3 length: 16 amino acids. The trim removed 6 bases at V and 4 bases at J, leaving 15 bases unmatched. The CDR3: CSASPYAGEVYNEQFF. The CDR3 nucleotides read TGCAGTGCCAGCCCCTATGCGGGAGAGGTGTACAATGAGCAGTTCTTC.

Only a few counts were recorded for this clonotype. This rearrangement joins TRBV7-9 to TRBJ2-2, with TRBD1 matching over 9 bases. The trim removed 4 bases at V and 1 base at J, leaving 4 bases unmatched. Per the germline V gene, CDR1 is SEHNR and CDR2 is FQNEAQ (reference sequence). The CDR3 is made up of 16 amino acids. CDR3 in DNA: TGTGCCAGCAGCTCCAGGACAGGGGAGAACACCGGGGAGCTGTTTTTT. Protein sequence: CASSSRTGENTGELFF.

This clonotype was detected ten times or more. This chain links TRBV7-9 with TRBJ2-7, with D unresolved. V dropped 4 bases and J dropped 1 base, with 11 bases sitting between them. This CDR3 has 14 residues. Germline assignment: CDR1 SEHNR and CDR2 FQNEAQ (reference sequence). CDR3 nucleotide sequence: TGTGCCAGCAGCTCAGCTGGTGGGTCCTACGAGCAGTACTTC. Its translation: CASSSAGGSYEQYF.

The CDR3 nucleotides are TGTGCCAGCAGTTTAGCGCAGGGCGGGAAGACCCAGTACTTC. It codes for CASSLAQGGKTQYF. The chain is built from TRBV28 and TRBJ2-5, with D possibly being TRBD2 (6 bases). Germline lookup yields CDR1 MDHEN and CDR2 SYDVKM. Trimming removed 2 bases at V and 6 bases at J, with 13 bases between. This CDR3 region has 14 residues. Together with reference TRBV28 and TRBJ2-5, the CDR3 gives the full variable domain: DVKVTQSSRYLVKRTGEKVFLECVQDMDHENMFWYRQDPGLGLRLIYFSYDVKMKEKGDIPEGYSVSREKKERFSLILESASTNQTSMYLCASSLAQGGKTQYFGPGTRLLVL.

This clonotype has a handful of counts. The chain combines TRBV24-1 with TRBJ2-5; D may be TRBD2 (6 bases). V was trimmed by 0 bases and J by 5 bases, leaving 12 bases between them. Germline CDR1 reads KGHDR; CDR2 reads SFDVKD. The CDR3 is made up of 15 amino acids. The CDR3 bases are TGTGCCACCAGTGATTTGGCTCATGGGAGGGAGACCCAGTACTTC. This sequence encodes CATSDLAHGRETQYF.

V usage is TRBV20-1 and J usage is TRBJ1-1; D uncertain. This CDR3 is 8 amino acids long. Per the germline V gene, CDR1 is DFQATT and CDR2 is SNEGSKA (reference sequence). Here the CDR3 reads CANPEAFF. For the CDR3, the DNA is TGCGCCAACCCTGAAGCTTTCTTT.

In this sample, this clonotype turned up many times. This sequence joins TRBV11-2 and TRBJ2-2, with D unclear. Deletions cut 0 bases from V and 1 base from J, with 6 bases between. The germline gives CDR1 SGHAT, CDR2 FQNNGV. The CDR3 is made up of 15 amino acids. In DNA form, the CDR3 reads TGTGCCAGCAGCTTAGACCCGAGGAACACCGGGGAGCTGTTTTTT. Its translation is CASSLDPRNTGELFF.

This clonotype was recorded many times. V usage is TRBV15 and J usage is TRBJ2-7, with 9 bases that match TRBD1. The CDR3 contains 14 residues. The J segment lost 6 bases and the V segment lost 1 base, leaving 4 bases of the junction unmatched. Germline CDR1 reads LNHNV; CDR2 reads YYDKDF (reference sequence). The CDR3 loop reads CATSRVDRGTEQYF. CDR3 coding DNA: TGTGCCACCAGCAGAGTCGACAGGGGGACCGAGCAGTACTTC.

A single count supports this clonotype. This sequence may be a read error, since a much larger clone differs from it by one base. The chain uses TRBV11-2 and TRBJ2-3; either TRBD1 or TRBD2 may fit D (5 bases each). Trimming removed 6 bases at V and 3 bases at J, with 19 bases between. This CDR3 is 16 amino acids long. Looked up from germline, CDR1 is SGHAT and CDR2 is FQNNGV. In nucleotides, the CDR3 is TGTGCCAGCAGATCCAAAGATCTCGGGGCGACAGATACGCAGTATTTT. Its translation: CASRSKDLGATDTQYF.

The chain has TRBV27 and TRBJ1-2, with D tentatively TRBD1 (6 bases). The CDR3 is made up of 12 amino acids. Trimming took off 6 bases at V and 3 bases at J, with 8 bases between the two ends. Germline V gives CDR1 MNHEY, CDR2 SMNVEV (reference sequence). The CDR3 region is CASRTGYYGYTF. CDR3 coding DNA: TGTGCCAGCAGAACAGGGTACTATGGCTACACCTTC.

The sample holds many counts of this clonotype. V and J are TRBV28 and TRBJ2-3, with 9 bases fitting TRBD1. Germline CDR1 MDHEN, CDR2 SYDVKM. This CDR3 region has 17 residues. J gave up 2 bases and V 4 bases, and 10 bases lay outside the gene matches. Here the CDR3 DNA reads TGTGCCAGCAGTTATGGACAGGGGAGAGGAACCACAGATACGCAGTATTTT. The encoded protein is CASSYGQGRGTTDTQYF.